This TCR beta chain was sequenced in a study of blood T cell repertoires in COVID-19. Study-wide context: Donors in the United States, Italy and Spain gave samples during acute or convalescent COVID-19. Sources were T cells, B-cell-depleted T cells, or PBMCs; the material itself was cDNA or gDNA.

In the source study's methods: Reference gene primer amplification gave nucleated cell count estimates. Repertoires were generated with immunoSEQ multiplex PCR, while TCRdb's copy carries only in-frame clones and drops some. V, J and clone size are those of that table, while D and trimming were read from the DNA. The table shows about 97,000 clones, with around 92% occurring only once. V shed 11 bases, J shed 1 base, and the junction held 7 bases outside the gene matches. The length of the CDR3 is 13 residues. The germline CDR1 and CDR2 sequences are SGHDN and FVKESK. The source is a man in his fifties or sixties with active COVID-19. The rearrangement joins TRBV14 to TRBJ1-1; 7 bases match TRBD1. Material for sequencing was peripheral blood. CDR3 sequence: CAGSQGQNTEAFF. The CDR3 nucleotides are TGTGCCGGATCACAGGGGCAGAACACTGAAGCTTTCTTT.